These 5 T cell receptor beta chains share one sample of origin, sequenced in a study of cytomegalovirus exposure and HLA in healthy donors (dated by TCRdb to the late 2010s). The protocol used for the library was the immunoSEQ multiplex PCR assay. TCRdb obtained this table from immuneACCESS and retained in-frame rearrangements with V and J assigned. These tables miss some clones; where compared with another copy, unresolved V genes account for less than half of the shortfall, and the remainder is unexplained. A total of roughly 70,000 clones appear in this sample, 95% to 98% of them only once. Jointly, the top ten make up around 1.5% of the sample. The specimen sequenced was PBMCs. These receptors came from a woman aged 18 to 35 in good health and CMV-seropositive.

In this sample, this clone turned up once. The chain links TRBV6-1 to TRBJ1-4, with D perhaps matching TRBD1 (5 bases). Germline CDR1 is MNHNS and CDR2 is SASEGT. The CDR3 is made up of 13 amino acids. V shed 2 bases and J shed 9 bases, with 10 bases lying between them. The CDR3 bases are TGTGCCAGCAGTGAAAGGGGTTTTCAAAAACTGTTTTTT. Translation gives CASSERGFQKLFF.

V usage is TRBV14 and J usage is TRBJ1-3, with D hard to call. In germline, CDR1 is SGHDN, CDR2 FVKESK. This CDR3 spans 16 amino acids. V shed 2 bases and J shed 1 base, with 12 bases lying between them. CDR3 residues: CASSQIDGLSGNTIYF. CDR3 bases: TGTGCCAGCAGCCAAATCGACGGACTTTCTGGAAACACCATATATTTT.

The gene calls are TRBV12-5 and TRBJ2-3, with 7 bases matching TRBD2. The CDR3 spans 15 residues. The trim removed 6 bases at V and 3 bases at J, leaving 9 bases unmatched. CDR1 and CDR2 (germline): LGHNT, FRNRAP. The CDR3 region has the DNA TGTGCTAGTGGATGGGAGGGCCTCGGGACAGATACGCAGTATTTT. As protein: CASGWEGLGTDTQYF.

The V and J genes are TRBV7-9 and TRBJ2-3; the match to TRBD2 covers 10 bases. Germline CDR1 is SEHNR and CDR2 is FQNEAQ (reference sequence). V dropped 8 bases and J dropped 5; count of bases not matched to a gene: 13. There are 16 residues in the CDR3. CDR3: CASGRAGTSEGDTQYF. The CDR3 nucleotides read TGTGCCAGCGGACGCGCCGGGACTAGCGAGGGAGATACGCAGTATTTT.

This clone was counted only a few times. The CDR3 spells CASSLTTGGSNQPQHF. For the CDR3, the DNA is TGTGCCAGCAGTTTAACCACGGGGGGGAGCAATCAGCCCCAGCATTTT. This chain connects TRBV27 to TRBJ1-5, with D tentatively TRBD1 (5 bases). In germline, CDR1 is MNHEY, CDR2 SMNVEV (reference sequence). This CDR3 has 16 amino acids. V lost 2 bases and J 1 base, leaving 12 bases between the germline ends.